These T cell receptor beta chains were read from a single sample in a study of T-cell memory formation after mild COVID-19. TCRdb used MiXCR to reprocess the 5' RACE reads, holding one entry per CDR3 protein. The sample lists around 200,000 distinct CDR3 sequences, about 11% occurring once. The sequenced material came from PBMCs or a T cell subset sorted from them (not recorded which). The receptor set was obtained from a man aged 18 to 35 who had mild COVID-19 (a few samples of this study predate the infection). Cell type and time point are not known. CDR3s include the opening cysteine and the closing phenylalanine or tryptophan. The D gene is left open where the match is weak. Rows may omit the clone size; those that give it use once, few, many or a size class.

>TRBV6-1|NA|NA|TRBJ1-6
TGTGCCAGCACCCGGGGGGACTATAATTCACCCCTCCACTTT
CASTRGDYNSPLHF
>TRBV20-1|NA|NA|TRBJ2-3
TGCAGTGCTAGAAAGACTTTCGAGCATTCCACAGATACGCAGTATTTT
CSARKTFEHSTDTQYF
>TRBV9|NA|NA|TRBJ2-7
TGTGCCAGCAGCGTAGGTCGACAGGCGGGAGAGCAGTACTTC
CASSVGRQAGEQYF
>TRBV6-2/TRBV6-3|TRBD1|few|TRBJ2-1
TGTGCCAGTGCACAGGGGAGTAATGAGCAGTTCTTC
CASAQGSNEQFF
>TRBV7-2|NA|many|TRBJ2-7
TGTGCCAGCAGCTTCCTTTACGAGCAGTACTTC
CASSFLYEQYF
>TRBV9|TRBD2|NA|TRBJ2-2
TGTGCCAGCAGCCCCGAGGGTCGGGGGGGACCGAACACCGGGGAGCTGTTTTTT
CASSPEGRGGPNTGELFF
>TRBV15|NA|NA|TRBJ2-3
TGTGCCACCAGAAAAAAGGACGAGTCCAAGGATACGCAGTATTTT
CATRKKDESKDTQYF
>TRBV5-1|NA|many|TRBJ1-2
TGCGCCAGCAGCTTGGACCAGAACTATGGCTACACCTTC
CASSLDQNYGYTF
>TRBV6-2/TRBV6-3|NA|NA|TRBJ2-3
TGTGCCAGCAAGCGGGCCCGGGACAGCCACACAGATACGCAGTATTTT
CASKRARDSHTDTQYF
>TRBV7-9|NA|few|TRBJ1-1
TGTGCCAGCAGCTTAGCACTTAGGCCTGAAGCTTTCTTT
CASSLALRPEAFF
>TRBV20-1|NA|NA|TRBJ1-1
TGCAGTGCAGCGGGACACCTGAACACTGAAGCTTTCTTT
CSAAGHLNTEAFF
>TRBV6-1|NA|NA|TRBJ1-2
TGTGCCAGCAGCCTTCTGAGTAGTCCCTATGGCTACACCTTC
CASSLLSSPYGYTF
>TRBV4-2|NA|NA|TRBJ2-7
TGTGCCAGCAGCCAAGATGCCAGGGGCAGCGACGAGCAGTACTTC
CASSQDARGSDEQYF
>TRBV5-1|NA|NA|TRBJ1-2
TGCGCCAGCAGCTTGACAGGTTCCGCCCTATTCTATGGCTACACCTTC
CASSLTGSALFYGYTF
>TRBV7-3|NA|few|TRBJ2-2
TGTGCCAGCAGCCCATCGGGAACAGCAGGCACCGGGGAGCTGTTTTTT
CASSPSGTAGTGELFF